The present TCR beta chain was sequenced within a study of blood T cells in healthy people across ages. Germline CDR1 and CDR2: LGHNT and FRNRAP. V was shortened by 4 bases and J by 8 bases, with 14 bases between the two germline ends. This CDR3 is 13 amino acids long. Note on this clonotype: The antigen remains unidentified.

Alongside a J-beta primer mix, a sample-barcoded 5' primer served in a second PCR lasting roughly 7 to 11 cycles. MiXCR, applied by TCRdb to the 5' RACE reads, yields one record per CDR3 protein. The data hold roughly 1.9 million distinct CDR3 sequences, with about two fifths observed a single time. Study-wide findings and caveats: Versus aged donors, long-lived donors had higher diversity and more naive CD4+ cells.

This chain connects TRBV12-5 to TRBJ1-2; no clear D gene. This TCR derives from a human donor in good health. Sequenced input: blood. The CDR3 DNA reads TGTGCTAGTGGTTCCCCGACCCGACGGGGCTACACCTTC. Encoded protein: CASGSPTRRGYTF.